This T cell receptor (beta chain) was observed in a study of identifying expanded T cells in peripheral blood. General study findings and limits: Differentially abundant clones: approximately 1.3 between replicates, 15 to 17 at 2 to 3 weeks, around 20 at four. Clone count variance between approximately two-week samples rose with total template count.

Points on this clone: The antigen remains unidentified.

V was shortened by 2 bases and J by 8 bases, with 7 bases between the two germline ends. Germline CDR1 SQVTM, CDR2 ANQGSEA. The length of the CDR3 is 11 residues. TCRdb's table, derived via immunoSEQ multiplex PCR, lists solely in-frame clones and lacks some. Of under 130,000 clones listed, roughly 91% are singletons. Healthy donors had no documented immune events, such as infections, while sampled. The sample comprised blood. This clonotype originated in a person aged 18 to 70 in good health. The genes are TRBV29-1 and TRBJ2-4; D assignment may be TRBD1 or TRBD2 (5 bases each). The CDR3 is CSVEMGDIQYF. The CDR3 nucleotides read TGCAGCGTTGAAATGGGGGACATTCAGTACTTC.